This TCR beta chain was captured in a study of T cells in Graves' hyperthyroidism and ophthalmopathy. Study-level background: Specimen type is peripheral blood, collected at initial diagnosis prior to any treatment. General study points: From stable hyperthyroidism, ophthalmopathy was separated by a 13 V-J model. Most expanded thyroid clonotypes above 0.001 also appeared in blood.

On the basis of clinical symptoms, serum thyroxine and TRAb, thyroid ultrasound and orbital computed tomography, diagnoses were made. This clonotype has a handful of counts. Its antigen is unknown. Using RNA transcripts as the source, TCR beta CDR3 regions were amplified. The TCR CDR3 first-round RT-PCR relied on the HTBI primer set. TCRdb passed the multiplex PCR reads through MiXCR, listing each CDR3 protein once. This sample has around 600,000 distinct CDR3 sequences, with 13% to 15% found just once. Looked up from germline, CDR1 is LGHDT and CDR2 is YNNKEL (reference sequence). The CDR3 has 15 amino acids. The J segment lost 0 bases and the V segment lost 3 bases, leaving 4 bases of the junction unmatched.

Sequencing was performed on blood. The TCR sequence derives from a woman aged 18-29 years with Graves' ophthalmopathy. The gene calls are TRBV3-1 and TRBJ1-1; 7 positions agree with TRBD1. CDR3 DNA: TGTGCCAGCAGCCAGGCGACAGGGATGAACACTGAAGCTTTCTTT. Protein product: CASSQATGMNTEAFF.